Each of the 18 T cell receptor beta chains below was sequenced from the same sample in a study of cytomegalovirus exposure and HLA in healthy donors. The PCR employed 60 Vbeta primers together with 13 Jbeta primers. Repertoires were generated with immunoSEQ multiplex PCR, while TCRdb's copy carries only in-frame clones and drops some. The sample records about 130,000 clones, about two thirds being singletons. Sequencing used PBMCs. Every receptor here comes from an older woman in good health and CMV-seropositive.

V and J are TRBV4-2 and TRBJ2-1, with 10 bases lining up with TRBD2. V was clipped by 1 base and J by 2 bases; unmatched bases: 8. The CDR3 runs to 18 residues. Germline CDR1 LGHNA, CDR2 YNFKEQ. The CDR3 nucleotides are TGTGCCAGCAGCCAAGCGCTCCTCAGCGGGGGGGCCTACAATGAGCAGTTCTTC. It encodes CASSQALLSGGAYNEQFF.

The chain links TRBV5-4 to TRBJ2-5; 8 bases fit TRBD1. The length of the CDR3 is 16 residues. The trim removed 3 bases at V and 5 bases at J, leaving 12 bases unmatched. Germline assignment: CDR1 SGHNT and CDR2 YYREEE (reference sequence). CDR3 bases: TGTGCCAGCAGCTCCACGCCTGGGACAGGCGGGGAGACCCAGTACTTC. As protein: CASSSTPGTGGETQYF.

The chain joins TRBV10-1 to TRBJ1-1, with D perhaps matching TRBD1 (5 bases). Germline CDR1 and CDR2: WNHNN and SYGVQD (reference sequence). The ends were cut back, 8 bases at V and 5 bases at J, with 15 bases in the middle. This CDR3 contains 13 residues. This chain's CDR3 is CASQKGEGTEAFF. DNA of the CDR3: TGCGCCAGCCAAAAAGGGGAAGGGACTGAAGCTTTCTTT.

V is TRBV7-9 and J is TRBJ1-1, with D maybe TRBD1 (6 bases). This CDR3 has 15 residues. CDR1 and CDR2 (germline): SEHNR, FQNEAQ (reference sequence). Trimming shortened V by 2 bases and J by 5 bases, and 15 bases separated the two germline ends. The CDR3: CASSLWDSRGTEAFF. The CDR3 region has the DNA TGTGCCAGCAGCTTATGGGATTCAAGGGGGACTGAAGCTTTCTTT.

This clone was seen only a few times. This rearrangement joins TRBV14 to TRBJ1-4; D is possibly TRBD1 (5 bases). The CDR3 has 15 residues. The V end was cut by 0 bases, the J end by 4 bases, with 9 bases between. CDR1 is SGHDN, CDR2 FVKESK, per germline. CDR3 sequence: CASSQDRVGNEKLFF. The DNA of the CDR3 is TGTGCCAGCAGCCAAGACAGGGTGGGTAATGAAAAACTGTTTTTT.

This clone turned up a few times. The chain is built from TRBV6-6 and TRBJ1-1; 8 bases align to TRBD1. With 4 bases clipped from V and 5 bases from J, the junction kept 6 bases outside the gene matches. The CDR3 runs to 14 residues. Germline lookup yields CDR1 MNHNY and CDR2 SVGAGI (reference sequence). The CDR3 sequence is CASSSRGQGTEAFF. The DNA of the CDR3 is TGTGCCAGCAGTTCCAGGGGGCAGGGAACTGAAGCTTTCTTT.

This chain uses TRBV6-5 with TRBJ1-6, with D unclear. The V gene's germline CDR1 is MNHEY and CDR2 SVGAGI. This CDR3 spans 16 amino acids. V was trimmed by 0 bases and J by 7 bases, leaving 13 bases between them. The chain's CDR3 is CASSYSLNRDNSPLHF. CDR3 bases: TGTGCCAGCAGTTACTCGTTGAACAGAGACAATTCACCCCTCCACTTT.

This clone was seen a handful of times. The rearrangement uses TRBV2 and TRBJ1-1; 7 positions agree with TRBD1. Germline CDR1 and CDR2: SNHLY and FYNNEI. There are 13 residues in the CDR3. The trim removed 3 bases at V and 3 bases at J, leaving 1 base unmatched. The DNA of the CDR3 is TGTGCCAGCAGTGACAGGGGGTACACTGAAGCTTTCTTT. It is translated as CASSDRGYTEAFF.

The chain links TRBV7-2 to TRBJ1-1, with D hard to call. Germline V gene data show CDR1 as SGHTA and CDR2 as FQGNSA. The V end lost 5 bases, the J end lost 1 base, and 8 bases lay between the germline ends. The CDR3 contains 13 residues. CDR3 bases: TGTGCCAGCAGCAGAATAGCGAACACTGAAGCTTTCTTT. Its protein is CASSRIANTEAFF.

This clone occurred a few times. The chain employs TRBV2 and TRBJ1-5, with D possibly being TRBD1 (5 bases). The CDR3 has 15 amino acids. Trimming stripped 4 bases from V and 0 bases from J, with 10 bases between. Germline assignment: CDR1 SNHLY and CDR2 FYNNEI. This CDR3 is CASSGEGSSNQPQHF. CDR3 nucleotide sequence: TGTGCCAGCAGTGGGGAGGGGAGTAGCAATCAGCCCCAGCATTTT.

This clone was detected only a few times. The V and J genes are TRBV7-9 and TRBJ1-6; D perhaps matches TRBD1 (6 bases). Per the germline V gene, CDR1 is SEHNR and CDR2 is FQNEAQ (reference sequence). V shed 4 bases and J shed 0 bases, with 13 bases lying between them. This CDR3 is built from 17 residues. CDR3 nucleotide sequence: TGTGCCAGCAGCTCCACAGGGTTTAACTCCTATAATTCACCCCTCCACTTT. Protein sequence: CASSSTGFNSYNSPLHF.

The chain joins TRBV6-6 to TRBJ1-4; D not resolved. Trimming removed 6 bases from V and 8 bases from J, with 7 bases in between. The CDR3 loop spans 11 amino acids. Germline loops: CDR1 MNHNY, CDR2 SVGAGI (reference sequence). Here the CDR3 DNA reads TGTGCCAGCAGCCAACAGGAAAAACTGTTTTTT. Its translation: CASSQQEKLFF.

This clone was seen a single time. This sequence joins TRBV9 and TRBJ2-5, with TRBD2 identical over 9 bases. The CDR3 spans 17 residues. Germline CDR1 is SGDLS and CDR2 is YYNGEE. Unmatched junction bases numbered 9, after V lost 3 bases and J lost 0 bases. CDR3 loop: CASSAGLSGGNQETQYF. The CDR3 DNA follows: TGTGCCAGCAGCGCCGGCCTTAGCGGGGGAAACCAAGAGACCCAGTACTTC.

The chain joins TRBV29-1 to TRBJ2-7; 8 bases map to TRBD1. The CDR3 is 15 residues long. The ends lost 5 bases at V and 0 bases at J; junction bases unmatched: 9. The V gene's germline CDR1 is SQVTM and CDR2 ANQGSEA. The CDR3 DNA follows: TGCAGCGTTACCAAGACAGGGGTCATCTCCTACGAGCAGTACTTC. It yields the protein CSVTKTGVISYEQYF.

This chain connects TRBV6-1 to TRBJ1-3, with no clear D. CDR1 is MNHNS and CDR2 is SASEGT in the germline V gene. The V end was cut by 0 bases, the J end by 0 bases, with 9 bases between. The CDR3 spans 16 residues. CDR3 nucleotides: TGTGCCAGCAGTGAAGCGCTACAGTTCTCTGGAAACACCATATATTTT. Protein sequence: CASSEALQFSGNTIYF.

The genes are TRBV4-1 and TRBJ1-4; TRBD1 matches 9 bases. CDR3 length: 17 amino acids. V trimming: 5 bases; J trimming: 2 bases; junction bases outside the gene matches: 9. Germline CDR1 reads MGHRA; CDR2 reads YSYEKL. The CDR3 nucleotides read TGCGCCAGCAGCACGGGACAGGGAGGGGGGACTAATGAAAAACTGTTTTTT. It translates to CASSTGQGGGTNEKLFF.

The J gene is TRBJ2-5, the V gene TRBV6-1; 11 bases fit TRBD2. The germline CDR1 and CDR2 sequences are MNHNS and SASEGT. With 6 bases clipped from V and 3 bases from J, the junction kept 6 bases outside the gene matches. The length of the CDR3 is 15 residues. The CDR3 loop is CASRDSGGAEETQYF. The CDR3 DNA reads TGTGCCAGCAGAGATAGCGGGGGGGCGGAAGAGACCCAGTACTTC.

This clone was recorded only once. CDR3 in amino acids: CASREQGFRTDTQYF. The CDR3 DNA reads TGCGCCAGCAGAGAACAGGGATTCCGCACAGATACGCAGTATTTT. This chain uses TRBV5-1 with TRBJ2-3, with TRBD1 as a possible D gene (6 bases). CDR1 and CDR2 from the germline V gene are SGHRS and YFSETQ. The CDR3 loop spans 15 amino acids. The V end lost 5 bases, the J end lost 1 base, and 14 bases lay between the germline ends.